This T cell receptor beta chain was captured by sequencing in a study of cytomegalovirus exposure and HLA in healthy donors. Regarding the study as a whole: One later analysis reportedly identified an Asian-associated ancestry cluster that showed fewer N-insertions than the approximately 670-donor mean.

The PCR employed 60 Vbeta primers together with 13 Jbeta primers. Method: immunoSEQ multiplex PCR; TCRdb's copy keeps in-frame clones and lacks some. The data hold 150,000 to 200,000 clones, with about 80% observed a single time. In its sample, this clone was seen once. Antigen specificity is unknown. CDR1 and CDR2 (germline): GTSNPN, SVGIG (reference sequence). CDR3 length: 13 residues. V shed 3 bases and J shed 5 bases, with 13 bases lying between them. As for the donors, each was a healthy bone marrow donor. Material for sequencing was PBMCs. This TCR was recovered from a man between 18 and 35 years old in good health and CMV-seropositive. This rearrangement joins TRBV30 to TRBJ1-2; weak D call: TRBD1 (5 bases). The CDR3 coding sequence is TGTGCCTGGAGGCGCAGGGAAGAATATGGCTACACCTTC. It translates to CAWRRREEYGYTF.